The 5 T cell receptor beta chains presented below share a single source sample, sequenced in a study of blood T cell repertoires in COVID-19. TCRdb's copy holds only in-frame clones and misses some; the assay was immunoSEQ multiplex PCR. The sample lists about 210,000 clones, 92% occurring once. Sequenced sample: peripheral blood. All receptors derive from a man aged 25 to 45 with acute or convalescent COVID-19.

The chain links TRBV7-9 to TRBJ1-5; D gene ambiguous. V shed 1 base and J shed 3 bases, with 13 bases lying between them. Germline lookup yields CDR1 SEHNR and CDR2 FQNEAQ (reference sequence). CDR3 length: 16 residues. CDR3 region: CASSLGTPGYNQPQHF. CDR3 DNA: TGTGCCAGCAGCTTAGGTACACCAGGCTACAATCAGCCCCAGCATTTT.

The chain carries TRBV9 and TRBJ2-1; D is ambiguous. The germline V gene encodes CDR1 SGDLS and CDR2 YYNGEE. V dropped 0 bases and J dropped 9 bases, with 10 bases sitting between them. This CDR3 is 13 amino acids long. CDR3 protein: CASSVETQREQFF. In DNA form, the CDR3 reads TGTGCCAGCAGCGTAGAAACCCAGCGTGAGCAGTTCTTC.

This clone appeared once. The rearrangement joins TRBV5-4 to TRBJ1-2, with 7 positions matching TRBD1. The V gene's germline CDR1 is SGHNT and CDR2 YYREEE (reference sequence). V gave up 0 bases and J gave up 4 bases; unmatched junction bases: 3. This CDR3 contains 14 residues. CDR3 loop: CASSLVAGGYGYTF. Here the CDR3 DNA reads TGTGCCAGCAGCTTGGTGGCAGGGGGCTATGGCTACACCTTC.

V gene TRBV5-1 combines with J gene TRBJ1-1; a possible D gene is TRBD1 (6 bases). The CDR3 spans 14 residues. Trimming stripped 4 bases from V and 0 bases from J, with 10 bases between. Germline loops: CDR1 SGHRS, CDR2 YFSETQ. The CDR3 here is CASSVGTMNTEAFF. In nucleotides, the CDR3 is TGCGCCAGCAGCGTAGGGACAATGAACACTGAAGCTTTCTTT. The variable domain in full, with the rest retrieved from reference TRBV5-1 and TRBJ1-1, is KAGVTQTPRYLIKTRGQQVTLSCSPISGHRSVSWYQQTPGQGLQFLFEYFSETQRNKGNFPGRFSGRQFSNSRSEMNVSTLELGDSALYLCASSVGTMNTEAFFGQGTRLTVV.

The rearrangement links TRBV5-1 to TRBJ2-7; D may be TRBD2 (5 bases). Germline CDR1 and CDR2: SGHRS and YFSETQ. This CDR3 comprises 15 residues. V lost 1 base to trimming and J lost 0 bases, with 11 bases between them. The CDR3 loop reads CASSLTGDSSYEQYF. CDR3 coding DNA: TGCGCCAGCAGCTTGACCGGGGATAGCTCCTACGAGCAGTACTTC.